This T cell receptor (beta chain) was identified in a study of blood T cell repertoires in COVID-19. Study-wide context: Both acute and convalescent COVID-19 samples were obtained from the United States, Italy and Spain. From T cells, B-cell-depleted T cells, or PBMCs came the material, which was cDNA or gDNA.

As originally analysed: Estimates of nucleated cell counts were drawn from the amplification of reference gene primers. Produced via immunoSEQ multiplex PCR; TCRdb's table is partial and in-frame only. V, J and clone size reflect that table, while D and trimming were determined from the DNA. The data show 250,000 or so clones, approximately 84% seen once. This clone was seen only a few times. The V and J ends lost 6 bases and 4 bases respectively, with 12 bases between them. The CDR3 totals 13 residues. Germline V gene sequence: CDR1 SNHLY, CDR2 FYNNEI. Participant age was roughly 18 to 90 years, and participants resided in roughly 24 US areas.

The V gene is TRBV2, the J gene TRBJ1-2, with D perhaps TRBD1 (5 bases). Sequencing was carried out using PBMCs or T cells enriched from blood (not recorded which). The sequence derives from a man in his forties who had recovered from COVID-19. The CDR3 sequence: CASSAGGLYGYTF. CDR3 bases: TGTGCCAGCAGCGCCGGGGGTCTCTATGGCTACACCTTC.